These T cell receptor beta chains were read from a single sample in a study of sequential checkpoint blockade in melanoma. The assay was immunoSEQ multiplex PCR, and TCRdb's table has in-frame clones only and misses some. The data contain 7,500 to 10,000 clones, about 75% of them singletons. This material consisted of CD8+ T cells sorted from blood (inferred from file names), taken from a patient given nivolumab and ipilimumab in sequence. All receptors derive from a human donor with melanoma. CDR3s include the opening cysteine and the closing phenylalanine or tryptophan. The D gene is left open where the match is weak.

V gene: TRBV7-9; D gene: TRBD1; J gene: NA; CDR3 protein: CASSSGTGDYYEQYF
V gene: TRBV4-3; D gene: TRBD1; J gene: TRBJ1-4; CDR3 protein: CASSQDWTGREKLFF
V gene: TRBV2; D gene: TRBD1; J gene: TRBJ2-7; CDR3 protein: CASNGQGASVYEQYF
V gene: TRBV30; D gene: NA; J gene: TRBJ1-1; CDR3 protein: CAWSPGTNTEAFF
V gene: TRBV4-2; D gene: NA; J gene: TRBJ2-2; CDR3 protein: CASSQAGSEQLTGELFF
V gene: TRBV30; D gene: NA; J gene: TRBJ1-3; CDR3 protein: CAWSVLGGIGNTIYF
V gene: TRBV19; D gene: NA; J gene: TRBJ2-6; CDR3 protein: CASSLRHRTYSGANVLTF
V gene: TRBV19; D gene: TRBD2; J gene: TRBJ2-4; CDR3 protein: CASNSGSFSKNIQYF
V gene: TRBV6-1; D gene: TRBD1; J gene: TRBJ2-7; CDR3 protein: CASSESGTGGYEQYF
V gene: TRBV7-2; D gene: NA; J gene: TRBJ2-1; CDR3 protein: CASSAAGGSYNEQFF
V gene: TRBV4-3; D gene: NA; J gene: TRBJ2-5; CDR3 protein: CASSPWDFSGPETQYF
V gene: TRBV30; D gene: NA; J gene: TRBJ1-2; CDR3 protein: CAWSVQGVNYGYTF
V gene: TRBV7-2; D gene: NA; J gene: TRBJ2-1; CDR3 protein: CASSTSGYNEQFF
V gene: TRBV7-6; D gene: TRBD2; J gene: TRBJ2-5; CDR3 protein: CASSLETSEAETQYF
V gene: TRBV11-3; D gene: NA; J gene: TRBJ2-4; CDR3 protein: CASSLGRTEAKNIQYF
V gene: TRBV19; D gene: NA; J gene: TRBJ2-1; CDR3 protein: CASSTGASYNEQFF
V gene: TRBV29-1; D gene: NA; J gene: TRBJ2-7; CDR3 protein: CSVVVDSSYEQYF
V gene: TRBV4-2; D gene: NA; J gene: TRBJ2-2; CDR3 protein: CASSHGETGELFF
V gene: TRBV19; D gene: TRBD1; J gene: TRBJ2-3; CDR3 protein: CASSPGQGAADTQYF